This is a list of T cell receptor beta chains from one sample in a study of cytomegalovirus exposure and HLA in healthy donors. Clones were sequenced by immunoSEQ multiplex PCR, and TCRdb holds only the in-frame ones, with some missing. Among some 200,000 clones listed, 75% to 80% were seen once. Sequenced input: PBMCs. All receptors come from a man in his late teens or twenties in good health and CMV-seronegative. CDR3s include the opening cysteine and the closing phenylalanine or tryptophan. Fields, in order: J gene, D gene, clone size, V gene, CDR3 protein, CDR3 DNA. The D gene is left open where the match is weak. Clone size is stated in some rows and not others, as once, few, many or a class when expanded.

TRBJ2-7 - - TRBV7-2 CASATQGGTRSEQYF TGTGCCAGCGCAACGCAGGGCGGGACCCGAAGCGAGCAGTACTTC
TRBJ1-1 TRBD1 few TRBV6-1 CASSDQTGGNTEAFF TGTGCCAGCAGTGACCAGACAGGGGGGAACACTGAAGCTTTCTTT
TRBJ2-2 - - TRBV7-3 CASSLSAGPNTGELFF TGTGCCAGCAGCTTATCGGCGGGACCGAACACCGGGGAGCTGTTTTTT
TRBJ1-6 - - TRBV6-5 CASSYSPDSYNSPLHF TGTGCCAGCAGTTACTCGCCCGACAGCTATAATTCACCCCTCCACTTT
TRBJ2-5 - - TRBV11-3 CASSLGQGQETQYF TGTGCCAGCAGCTTGGGGCAGGGGCAAGAGACCCAGTACTTC
TRBJ1-1 - few TRBV12-5 CASVEFGMNTEAFF TGTGCTAGTGTTGAATTCGGGATGAACACTGAAGCTTTCTTT
TRBJ2-7 - - TRBV5-1 CASSLVQGHEQYF TGCGCCAGCAGCTTGGTGCAGGGCCACGAGCAGTACTTC
TRBJ1-6 TRBD1 - TRBV6-1 CASRASGTANSPLHF TGTGCCAGCAGAGCTTCCGGGACAGCCAATTCACCCCTCCACTTT
TRBJ1-2 TRBD1 - TRBV25-1 CASSTTGQNYGYTF TGTGCCAGCAGTACTACGGGACAGAACTATGGCTACACCTTC
TRBJ1-4 - - TRBV28 CASSPRVEEKLFF TGTGCCAGCAGCCCCCGGGTGGAGGAAAAACTGTTTTTT
TRBJ1-5 TRBD1 - TRBV30 CACATGGTHTTSNQPQHF TGTGCCTGCGCCACAGGGGGGACTCATACTACCAGCAATCAGCCCCAGCATTTT
TRBJ2-3 - many TRBV6-5 CASSHRETDTQYF TGTGCCAGCAGCCACAGGGAGACAGATACGCAGTATTTT
TRBJ1-5 - - TRBV19 CASQRGLGQPQHF TGTGCCAGCCAAAGGGGTCTTGGTCAGCCCCAGCATTTT
TRBJ1-2 TRBD1 - TRBV7-2 CASSSDRDLYGYTF TGTGCCAGCAGCTCGGACAGGGACTTGTATGGCTACACCTTC
TRBJ2-3 TRBD2 - TRBV7-9 CASSLGVTGGSTDTQYF TGTGCCAGCAGCTTAGGGGTTACGGGGGGGAGCACAGATACGCAGTATTTT
TRBJ2-4 - - TRBV20-1 CSALRLSRYF TGCAGTGCTTTGAGGCTTAGTAGGTACTTC
TRBJ1-2 - - TRBV29-1 CSVAHNYGYTF TGCAGCGTTGCACATAACTATGGCTACACCTTC
TRBJ2-7 - once TRBV14 CASSQGPHTIHPSYEQYF TGTGCCAGCAGCCAAGGCCCTCACACAATTCACCCCTCCTACGAGCAGTACTTC
TRBJ1-2 - - TRBV5-8 CASSFTGNWAYGYTF TGTGCCAGCAGCTTCACGGGGAATTGGGCTTATGGCTACACCTTC
TRBJ2-1 TRBD2 once TRBV30 CAWSVGREGPEQFF TGTGCCTGGAGTGTCGGGCGGGAGGGCCCTGAGCAGTTCTTC
TRBJ2-3 - - TRBV7-9 CASSPWDKASTDTQYF TGTGCCAGCAGCCCCTGGGACAAAGCTAGCACAGATACGCAGTATTTT
TRBJ1-4 TRBD1 - TRBV7-6 CASSRGTGLGATNEKLFF TGTGCCAGCAGTAGGGGGACAGGGTTAGGCGCAACTAATGAAAAACTGTTTTTT
TRBJ2-1 TRBD2 - TRBV7-3 CASSLRGEYNEQFF TGTGCCAGCAGTCTTCGGGGGGAATACAATGAGCAGTTCTTC
TRBJ2-7 - - TRBV11-3 CASSPWTGGKRGDTYEQYF TGTGCCAGCAGCCCCTGGACAGGGGGAAAGCGGGGGGATACCTACGAGCAGTACTTC
TRBJ1-5 - - TRBV20-1 CSARDTWAQHF TGCAGTGCAAGGGACACCTGGGCCCAGCATTTT
TRBJ1-5 - - TRBV4-1 CASTSGVGNQPQHF TGCGCCAGCACGAGCGGGGTTGGCAATCAGCCCCAGCATTTT
TRBJ2-5 TRBD1 - TRBV11-2 CASSSSPAGGHQETQYF TGTGCCAGCAGCTCATCACCGGCAGGGGGCCACCAAGAGACCCAGTACTTC
TRBJ1-6 TRBD1 - TRBV30 CAWSVGQGNSPLHF TGTGCCTGGAGTGTGGGACAGGGAAATTCACCCCTCCACTTT
TRBJ2-1 - - TRBV18 CASSPVPQGAAYNEQFF TGTGCCAGCTCACCAGTCCCGCAAGGCGCGGCCTACAATGAGCAGTTCTTC
TRBJ2-2 - large TRBV7-8 CASSLSLTGELFF TGTGCCAGCAGCTTATCTCTCACCGGGGAGCTGTTTTTT
TRBJ2-7 TRBD2 few TRBV11-2 CASSDGLAGAYEQYF TGTGCCAGCAGCGACGGGCTAGCGGGAGCCTACGAGCAGTACTTC
TRBJ1-2 TRBD1 - TRBV30 CAWSSRTGGGYTF TGTGCCTGGAGTTCCCGGACAGGGGGTGGCTACACCTTC
TRBJ1-2 - once TRBV5-4 CASSLAWTARGYGYTF TGTGCCAGCAGCTTGGCGTGGACAGCCCGGGGCTATGGCTACACCTTC
TRBJ1-1 - - TRBV11-3 CASSLVQAAEAFF TGTGCCAGCAGCTTGGTACAGGCAGCTGAAGCTTTCTTT
TRBJ2-1 - once TRBV7-8 CATIAGGGDEQFF TGTGCCACCATAGCTGGCGGTGGCGATGAGCAGTTCTTC
TRBJ1-1 TRBD1 - TRBV9 CASSVDTGDMAFF TGTGCCAGCAGCGTAGATACAGGGGATATGGCTTTCTTT
TRBJ2-7 TRBD1 - TRBV7-2 CASSSSGGNEQYF TGTGCCAGCAGCTCCTCAGGGGGCAACGAGCAGTACTTC
TRBJ2-7 TRBD1 - TRBV27 CASSLTGNSYEQYF TGTGCCAGCAGCTTGACAGGGAACTCCTACGAGCAGTACTTC
TRBJ1-1 TRBD1 - TRBV27 CASSLSPGQAVNTEAFF TGTGCCAGCAGTTTATCCCCGGGACAGGCAGTGAACACTGAAGCTTTCTTT
TRBJ1-4 TRBD1 few TRBV28 CASSLTGGNEKLFF TGTGCCAGCAGTTTGACAGGGGGCAATGAAAAACTGTTTTTT
TRBJ2-7 - - TRBV5-1 CASSQGLNGPLSAHEQYF TGCGCCAGCAGCCAGGGGTTAAATGGACCTCTGTCAGCGCACGAGCAGTACTTC
TRBJ2-7 TRBD1 - TRBV5-6 CASSLGGQGFYEQYF TGTGCCAGCAGCCTTGGGGGACAGGGGTTCTACGAGCAGTACTTC
TRBJ1-1 - - TRBV10-3 CAISPSGGEGTEAFF TGTGCCATCAGTCCCTCGGGGGGAGAGGGCACTGAAGCTTTCTTT
TRBJ1-4 TRBD1 - TRBV13 CASSPDRDLEKLFF TGTGCCAGCAGCCCGGACAGGGATCTTGAAAAACTGTTTTTT
TRBJ2-3 - - TRBV28 CASSSVRAPTDTQYF TGTGCCAGCAGTTCGGTCAGGGCGCCCACAGATACGCAGTATTTT
TRBJ2-5 TRBD2 - TRBV7-2 CASSLQTSEGETQYF TGTGCCAGCAGCCTACAAACTAGCGAAGGGGAGACCCAGTACTTC
TRBJ2-1 - many TRBV7-3 CASSLRAGEYNEQFF TGTGCCAGCAGCTTAAGGGCAGGGGAGTACAATGAGCAGTTCTTC
TRBJ2-1 - - TRBV6-6 CASSYTRDPPLIF TGTGCCAGCAGTTACACTAGAGACCCCCCCTTGATCTTC
TRBJ2-3 - once TRBV2 CASSDLVADTQYF TGTGCCAGCAGTGATTTAGTAGCAGATACGCAGTATTTT
TRBJ1-2 TRBD1 - TRBV6-1 CASSLGTDYTF TGTGCCAGCAGCCTCGGGACAGACTACACCTTC
TRBJ2-3 - - TRBV7-8 CASSLMSTSTDTQYF TGTGCCAGCAGCTTAATGTCTACTAGCACAGATACGCAGTATTTT
TRBJ1-6 - - TRBV28 CASNSLMGQGYNSPLHF TGTGCCAGCAATTCCCTTATGGGGCAAGGATATAATTCACCCCTCCACTTT
TRBJ1-4 - - TRBV9 CASSAPGQGNEKLFF TGTGCCAGCAGCGCCCCCGGGCAGGGTAATGAAAAACTGTTTTTT
TRBJ2-6 - - TRBV5-6 CASSSQQGSGANVLTF TGTGCCAGCAGCTCACAACAGGGTTCAGGGGCCAACGTCCTGACTTTC
TRBJ1-5 - - TRBV11-2 CASSLGPRRSIYSNQPQHF TGTGCCAGCAGCTTAGGTCCTAGGCGAAGTATCTATAGCAATCAGCCCCAGCATTTT
TRBJ1-1 - - TRBV5-6 CASSFEGDTEAFF TGTGCCAGCAGCTTTGAGGGTGACACTGAAGCTTTCTTT
TRBJ1-1 TRBD1 - TRBV11-2 CASRPNRGLKNTEAFF TGTGCCAGCAGGCCAAACAGGGGGCTTAAGAACACTGAAGCTTTCTTT
TRBJ1-1 TRBD1 once TRBV7-9 CASSIRDRGNTEAFF TGTGCCAGCAGCATAAGGGACAGGGGAAACACTGAAGCTTTCTTT
TRBJ2-2 - - TRBV7-3 CASSLASGELFF TGTGCCAGCAGCCTAGCGAGCGGGGAGCTGTTTTTT